This T cell receptor (beta chain) was profiled in a study of blood T cell repertoires in COVID-19 (dated by TCRdb to between 2020 and 2021). Background on the whole study: The collaborator samples originated in the United States, Italy and Spain and spanned the acute and convalescent phases of COVID-19. Deeply sampled blood TCRbeta repertoires from subjects exposed to, actively infected with, or recovered from COVID-19 were included in the dataset. Where HLA class I and class II types were available, the types were taken from metadata supplied by the sample provider, not from assay-based typing. A freely available public database, intended as a resource for researchers studying the immune response to SARS-CoV-2, is where the repertoires were released. The prospective study material was composed of cDNA or gDNA derived from T cells, B-cell-depleted T cells, or PBMCs. Samples came from the ongoing ImmuneRACE study (first 160 participants) plus 1,254 subjects from 6 global collaborators. The sample metadata nearly always contained a de-identified subject ID, COVID-19 status, age in years and sex. What the study reported, not specific to this receptor: The quantity of clinical and demographic metadata differed by source and by participant and was supplied without curation.

Points on this clone: No antigen is known for it. No base qualities exist here, and no much larger clone lies one base off it.

The germline V gene provides CDR1 SGHDT and CDR2 YYEEEE. Inclusive of the bounding cysteine and phenylalanine, the CDR3 is 15 residues long. Solely the CDR3 DNA is kept, with 45 bases framed from the first base. Relative to germline, V is 0 bases shorter and J is 1 base shorter, with 9 bases between their ends. The collaborating institutions used their own protocols to collect whole blood in K2EDTA tubes. For TCRbeta analysis, collaborators shipped samples in one of three forms: frozen whole blood, isolated PBMCs, or DNA extracted from either of those sample types. The immunoSEQ Assay, a bias-controlled multiplex PCR, was used to amplify TCRbeta CDR3 regions from genomic DNA. The study's processing was this. The number of nucleated cells in each sample was estimated by amplification of reference gene primers within the assay. Sequence reads were collapsed and filtered to measure the absolute abundance of every unique TCRbeta CDR3 rearrangement. Productive Simpson clonality was computed per sample as the square root of Simpson's diversity index over productive rearrangements. The table was pulled from immuneACCESS by TCRdb, which kept in-frame rearrangements only. Such tables lose some clones; where checked, under half of the loss comes from unresolved V genes, and the rest has no known cause. V, J and clone size derive from that table, while D and trimming were established from the DNA sequence. The sample records some 50,000 clones, approximately 85% of which are singletons. In total, the top ten clones hold around 16% of the sample.

The source material was peripheral blood. This receptor was taken from a human donor in a cohort sampled during active COVID-19. The donor label of this sample is uncertain. Recombination linked TRBV5-6 to TRBJ2-3, with no D gene named confidently. The DNA reads as follows: TGTGCCAGCAGCTTGGCCGGGTTTGGCACAGATACGCAGTATTTT. Its coded protein is CASSLAGFGTDTQYF.